The text below deals with one T cell receptor (beta chain). What it binds is unknown. This sample is part of a study of CD8 T cells in Susac syndrome. The study's findings and limits: The total CD8+ repertoires contained 15 to 20 Susac-specific public clones, and the CD8+ TEMRA repertoires contained four to six. Expansion of Susac CD8+ clones peaked in TEMRA cells and in active patients. Only a relatively small number of individuals were included in the TCR sequencing and HLA analysis.

After extraction with the RNeasy kit, about 0.45 to 1 ug of the RNA was reverse transcribed using random hexamers. Multiplex immunoSEQ PCR targeted 54 Vbeta and 13 Jbeta TCR beta segments. TCRdb re-called the immunoSEQ multiplex PCR reads with MiXCR, one entry per CDR3 protein. The sample includes under 85,000 distinct CDR3 sequences, over 85% seen only once; the top ten take around 0.45%. The length of the CDR3 is 12 residues. The germline gives CDR1 MNHNY, CDR2 SVGAGI (reference sequence). Trimming removed 8 bases from V and 3 bases from J, with 10 bases in between. The V and J genes are TRBV6-6 and TRBJ2-5; tentatively, D is TRBD1 (6 bases). Sequencing input: CD8+ T cells from PBMCs. The clonotype was recovered from a human donor with Susac syndrome. The CDR3 nucleotides are TGTGCCAGCCGTTCAGGGGAAGAGACCCAGTACTTC. Its translation is CASRSGEETQYF.